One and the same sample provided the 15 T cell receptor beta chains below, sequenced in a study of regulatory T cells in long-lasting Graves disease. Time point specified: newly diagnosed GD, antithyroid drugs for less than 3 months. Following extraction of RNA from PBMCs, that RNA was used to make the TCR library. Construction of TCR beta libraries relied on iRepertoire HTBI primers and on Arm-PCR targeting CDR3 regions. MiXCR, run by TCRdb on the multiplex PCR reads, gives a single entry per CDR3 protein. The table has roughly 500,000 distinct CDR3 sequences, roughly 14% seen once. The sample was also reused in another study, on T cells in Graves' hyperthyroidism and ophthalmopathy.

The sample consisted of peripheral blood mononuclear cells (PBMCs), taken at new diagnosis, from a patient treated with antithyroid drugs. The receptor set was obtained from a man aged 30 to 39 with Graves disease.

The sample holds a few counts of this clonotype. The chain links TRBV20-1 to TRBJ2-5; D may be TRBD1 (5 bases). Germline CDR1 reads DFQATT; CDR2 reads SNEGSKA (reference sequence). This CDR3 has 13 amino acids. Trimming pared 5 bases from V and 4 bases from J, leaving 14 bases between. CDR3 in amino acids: CSAPRVGVETQYF. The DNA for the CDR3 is TGCAGTGCTCCCAGGGTAGGAGTAGAGACCCAGTACTTC.

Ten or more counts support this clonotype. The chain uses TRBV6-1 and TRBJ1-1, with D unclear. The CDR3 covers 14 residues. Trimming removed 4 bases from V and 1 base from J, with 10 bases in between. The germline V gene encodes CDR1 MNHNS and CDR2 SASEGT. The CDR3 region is CASSGVGSNTEAFF. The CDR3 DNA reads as TGTGCCAGCAGTGGAGTAGGGTCGAACACTGAAGCTTTCTTT.

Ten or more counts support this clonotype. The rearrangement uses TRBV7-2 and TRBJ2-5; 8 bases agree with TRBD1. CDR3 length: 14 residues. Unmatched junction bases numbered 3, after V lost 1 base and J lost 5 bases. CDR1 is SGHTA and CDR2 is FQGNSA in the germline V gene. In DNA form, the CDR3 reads TGTGCCAGCAGCTTAGGGACAGGGAGGGAGACCCAGTACTTC. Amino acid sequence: CASSLGTGRETQYF.

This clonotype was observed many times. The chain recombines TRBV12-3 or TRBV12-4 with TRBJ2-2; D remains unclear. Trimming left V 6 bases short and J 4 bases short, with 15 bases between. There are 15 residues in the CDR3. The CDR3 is CASSPRLTSTGELFF. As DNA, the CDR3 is TGTGCCAGCAGCCCGCGACTTACAAGCACCGGGGAGCTGTTTTTT.

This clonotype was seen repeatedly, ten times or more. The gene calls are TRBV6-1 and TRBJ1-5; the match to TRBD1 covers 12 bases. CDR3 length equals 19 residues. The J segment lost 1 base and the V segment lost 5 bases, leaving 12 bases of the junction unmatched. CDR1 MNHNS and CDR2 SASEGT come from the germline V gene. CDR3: CASSQYGTGGLWSNQPQHF. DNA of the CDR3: TGTGCCAGCAGTCAGTACGGGACAGGGGGCCTTTGGAGCAATCAGCCCCAGCATTTT.

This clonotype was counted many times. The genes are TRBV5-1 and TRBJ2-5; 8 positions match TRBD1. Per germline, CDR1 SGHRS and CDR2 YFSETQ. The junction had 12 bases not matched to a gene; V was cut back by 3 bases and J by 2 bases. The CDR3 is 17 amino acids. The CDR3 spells CASSSGQGTGTQETQYF. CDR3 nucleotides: TGCGCCAGCAGCTCAGGACAGGGAACAGGCACTCAAGAGACCCAGTACTTC.

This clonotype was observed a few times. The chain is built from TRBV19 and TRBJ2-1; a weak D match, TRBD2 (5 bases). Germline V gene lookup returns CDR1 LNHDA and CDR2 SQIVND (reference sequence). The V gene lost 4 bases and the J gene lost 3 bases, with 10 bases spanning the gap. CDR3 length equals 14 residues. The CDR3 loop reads CASSNHRDYNEQFF. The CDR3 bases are TGTGCCAGTAGTAATCACCGGGACTACAATGAGCAGTTCTTC.

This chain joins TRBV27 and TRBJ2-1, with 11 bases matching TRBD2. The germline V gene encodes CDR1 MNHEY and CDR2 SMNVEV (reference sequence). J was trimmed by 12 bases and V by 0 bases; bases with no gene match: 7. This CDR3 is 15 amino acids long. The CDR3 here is CASSLSLTSGAMQFF. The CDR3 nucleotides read TGTGCCAGCAGTTTATCGCTGACTAGCGGGGCCATGCAGTTCTTC.

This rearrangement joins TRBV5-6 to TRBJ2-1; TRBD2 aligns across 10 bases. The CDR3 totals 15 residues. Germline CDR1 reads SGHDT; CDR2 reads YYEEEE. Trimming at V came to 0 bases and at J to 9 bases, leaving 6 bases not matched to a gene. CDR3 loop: CASSLGSGRALEQFF. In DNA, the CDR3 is TGTGCCAGCAGCTTGGGAAGCGGGAGGGCCCTTGAGCAGTTCTTC.

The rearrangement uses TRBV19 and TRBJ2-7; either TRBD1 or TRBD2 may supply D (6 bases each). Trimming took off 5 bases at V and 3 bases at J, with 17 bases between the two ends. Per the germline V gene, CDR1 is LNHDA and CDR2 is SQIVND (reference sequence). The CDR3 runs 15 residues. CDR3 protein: CASSPRGGGGYEQYF. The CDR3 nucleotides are TGTGCCAGTAGTCCCAGAGGGGGAGGAGGCTACGAGCAGTACTTC.

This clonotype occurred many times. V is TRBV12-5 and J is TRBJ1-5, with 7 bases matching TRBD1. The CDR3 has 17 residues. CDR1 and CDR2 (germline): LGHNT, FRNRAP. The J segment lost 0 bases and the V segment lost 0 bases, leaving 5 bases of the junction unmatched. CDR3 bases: TGTGCTAGTGGTTTGGTCCTTGGACAGGTTAGCAATCAGCCCCAGCATTTT. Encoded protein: CASGLVLGQVSNQPQHF. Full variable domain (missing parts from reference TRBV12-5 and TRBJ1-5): DARVTQTPRHKVTEMGQEVTMRCQPILGHNTVFWYRQTMMQGLELLAYFRNRAPLDDSGMPKDRFSAEMPDATLATLKIQPSEPRDSAVYFCASGLVLGQVSNQPQHFGDGTRLSIL.

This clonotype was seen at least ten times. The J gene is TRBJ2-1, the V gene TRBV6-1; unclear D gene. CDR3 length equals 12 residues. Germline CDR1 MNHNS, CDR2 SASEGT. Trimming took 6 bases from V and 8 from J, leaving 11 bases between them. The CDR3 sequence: CASRGIGDEQFF. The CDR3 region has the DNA TGTGCCAGCAGGGGGATTGGGGATGAGCAGTTCTTC.

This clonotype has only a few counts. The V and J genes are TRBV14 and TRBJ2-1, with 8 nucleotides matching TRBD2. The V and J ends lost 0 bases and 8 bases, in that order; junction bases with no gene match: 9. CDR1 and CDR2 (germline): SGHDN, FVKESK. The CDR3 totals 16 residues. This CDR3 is CASSQEKSGSKDEQFF. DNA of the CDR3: TGTGCCAGCAGCCAAGAGAAGAGCGGGAGTAAGGATGAGCAGTTCTTC. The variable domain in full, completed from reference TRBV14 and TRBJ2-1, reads EAGVTQFPSHSVIEKGQTVTLRCDPISGHDNLYWYRRVMGKEIKFLLHFVKESKQDESGMPNNRFLAERTGGTYSTLKVQPAELEDSGVYFCASSQEKSGSKDEQFFGPGTRLTVL.

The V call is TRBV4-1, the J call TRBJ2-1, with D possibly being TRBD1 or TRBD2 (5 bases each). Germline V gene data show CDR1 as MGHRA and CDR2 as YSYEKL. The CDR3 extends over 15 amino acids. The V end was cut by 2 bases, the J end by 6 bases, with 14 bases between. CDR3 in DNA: TGCGCCAGCAGCCAACTCCCGGGTGGGGGCAATGAGCAGTTCTTC. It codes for CASSQLPGGGNEQFF.

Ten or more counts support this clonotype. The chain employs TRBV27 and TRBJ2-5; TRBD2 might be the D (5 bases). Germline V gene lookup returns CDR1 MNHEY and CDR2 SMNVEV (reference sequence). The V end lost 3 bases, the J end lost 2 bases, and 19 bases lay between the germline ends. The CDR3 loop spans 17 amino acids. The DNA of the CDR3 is TGTGCCAGCAGTTTGGCCCCTCGCGGCCGAGGGCAAGAGACCCAGTACTTC. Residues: CASSLAPRGRGQETQYF.